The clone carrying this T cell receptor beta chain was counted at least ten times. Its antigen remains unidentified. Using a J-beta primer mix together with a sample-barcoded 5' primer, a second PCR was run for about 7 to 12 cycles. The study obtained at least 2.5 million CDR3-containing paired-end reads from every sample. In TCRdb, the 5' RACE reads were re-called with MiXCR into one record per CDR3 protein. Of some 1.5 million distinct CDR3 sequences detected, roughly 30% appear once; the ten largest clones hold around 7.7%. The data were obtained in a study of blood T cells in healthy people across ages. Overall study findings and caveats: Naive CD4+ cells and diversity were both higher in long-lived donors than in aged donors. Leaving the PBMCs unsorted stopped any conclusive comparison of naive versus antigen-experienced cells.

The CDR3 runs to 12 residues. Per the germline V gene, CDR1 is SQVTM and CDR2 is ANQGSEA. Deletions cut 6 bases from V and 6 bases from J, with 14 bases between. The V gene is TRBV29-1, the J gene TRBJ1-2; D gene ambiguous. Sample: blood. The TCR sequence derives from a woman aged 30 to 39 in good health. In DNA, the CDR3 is TGCAGCGTCCACGACATTAGTAATGGCTACACCTTC. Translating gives CSVHDISNGYTF.